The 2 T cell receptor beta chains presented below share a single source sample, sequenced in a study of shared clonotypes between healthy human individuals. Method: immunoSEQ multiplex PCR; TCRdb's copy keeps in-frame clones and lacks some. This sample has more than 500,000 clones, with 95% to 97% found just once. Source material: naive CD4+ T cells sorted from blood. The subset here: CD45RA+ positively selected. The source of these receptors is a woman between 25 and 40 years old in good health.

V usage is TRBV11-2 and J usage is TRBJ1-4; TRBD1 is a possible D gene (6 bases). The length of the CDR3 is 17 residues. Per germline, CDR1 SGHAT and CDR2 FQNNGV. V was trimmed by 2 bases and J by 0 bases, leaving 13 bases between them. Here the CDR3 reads CASSLPTGSATNEKLFF. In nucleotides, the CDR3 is TGTGCCAGCAGCTTACCGACAGGATCTGCAACTAATGAAAAACTGTTTTTT.

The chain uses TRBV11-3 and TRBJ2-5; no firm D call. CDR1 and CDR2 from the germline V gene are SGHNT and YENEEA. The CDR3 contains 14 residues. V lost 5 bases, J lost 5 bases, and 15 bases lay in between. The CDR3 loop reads CASSPSGHSETQYF. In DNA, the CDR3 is TGTGCCAGCAGCCCATCCGGGCACAGCGAGACCCAGTACTTC. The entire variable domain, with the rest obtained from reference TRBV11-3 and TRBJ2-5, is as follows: EAGVVQSPRYKIIEKKQPVAFWCNPISGHNTLYWYLQNLGQGPELLIRYENEEAVDDSQLPKDRFSAERLKGVDSTLKIQPAELGDSAVYLCASSPSGHSETQYFGPGTRLLVL.